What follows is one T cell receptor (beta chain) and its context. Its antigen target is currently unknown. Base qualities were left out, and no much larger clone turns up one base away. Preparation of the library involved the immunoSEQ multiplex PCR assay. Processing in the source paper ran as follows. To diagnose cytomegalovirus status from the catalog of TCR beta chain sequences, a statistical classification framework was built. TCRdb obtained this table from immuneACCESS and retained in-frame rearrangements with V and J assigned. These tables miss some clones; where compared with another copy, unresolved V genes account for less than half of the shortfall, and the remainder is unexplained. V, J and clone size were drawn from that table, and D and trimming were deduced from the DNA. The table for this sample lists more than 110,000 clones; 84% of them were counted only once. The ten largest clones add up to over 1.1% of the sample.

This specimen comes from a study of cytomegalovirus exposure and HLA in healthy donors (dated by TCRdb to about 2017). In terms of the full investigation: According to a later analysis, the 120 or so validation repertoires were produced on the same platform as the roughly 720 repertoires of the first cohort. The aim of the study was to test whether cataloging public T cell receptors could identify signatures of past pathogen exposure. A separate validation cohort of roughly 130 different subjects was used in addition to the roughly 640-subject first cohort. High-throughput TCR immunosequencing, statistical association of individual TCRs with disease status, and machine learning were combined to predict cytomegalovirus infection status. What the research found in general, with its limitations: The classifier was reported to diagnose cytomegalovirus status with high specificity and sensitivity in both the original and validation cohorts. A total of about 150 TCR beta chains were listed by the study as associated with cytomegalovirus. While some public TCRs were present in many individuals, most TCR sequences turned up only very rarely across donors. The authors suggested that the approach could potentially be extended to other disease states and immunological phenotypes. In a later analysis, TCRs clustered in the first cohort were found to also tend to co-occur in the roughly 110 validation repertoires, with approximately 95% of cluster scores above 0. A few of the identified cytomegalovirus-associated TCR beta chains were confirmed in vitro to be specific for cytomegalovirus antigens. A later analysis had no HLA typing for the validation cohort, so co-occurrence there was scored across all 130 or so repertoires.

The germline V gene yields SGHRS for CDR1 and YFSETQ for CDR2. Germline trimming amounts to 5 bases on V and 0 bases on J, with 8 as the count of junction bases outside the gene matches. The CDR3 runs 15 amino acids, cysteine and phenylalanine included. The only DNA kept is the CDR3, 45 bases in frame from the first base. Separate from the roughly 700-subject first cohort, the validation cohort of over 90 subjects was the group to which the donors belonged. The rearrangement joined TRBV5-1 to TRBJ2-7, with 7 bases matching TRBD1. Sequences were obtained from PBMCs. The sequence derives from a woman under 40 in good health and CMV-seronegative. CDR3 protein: CASSPTGATSYEQYF. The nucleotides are TGCGCCAGCAGTCCCACAGGGGCCACCTCCTACGAGCAGTACTTC. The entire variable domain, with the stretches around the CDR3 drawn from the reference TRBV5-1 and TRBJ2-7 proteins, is KAGVTQTPRYLIKTRGQQVTLSCSPISGHRSVSWYQQTPGQGLQFLFEYFSETQRNKGNFPGRFSGRQFSNSRSEMNVSTLELGDSALYLCASSPTGATSYEQYFGPGTRLTVT.